This TCR beta chain emerged from a study of T cells in Graves' hyperthyroidism and ophthalmopathy (dated by TCRdb to between 2018 and 2020). With respect to the entire study: Peripheral blood samples were taken at the time of initial diagnosis, prior to any treatment. To identify distinguishing TCR V-J signatures, a discovery cohort of about 95 patients was used, comprising some 45 with Graves' ophthalmopathy and around 60 with stable Graves' hyperthyroidism. An independent validation cohort of about 19 hyperthyroidism patients and about 16 patients who later progressed to ophthalmopathy tested prospective prediction of ophthalmopathy. The approximately 100 discovery patients were randomly split 7:3 into training and test sets. In addition, the study compared T-cell repertoires in thyroid tissue and in blood from over 5 Graves' hyperthyroidism patients. After sampling, hyperthyroidism patients received methimazole starting at 30 mg daily, and ophthalmopathy patients received high-dose intravenous methylprednisolone. According to the paper, TCR Vbeta CDR3 sequencing was carried out on 135 peripheral blood samples, which came from under 50 ophthalmopathy, around 74 hyperthyroidism and around 17 progressor patients.

Here is what the overall study found, with its caveats: In validation, progression to ophthalmopathy was predicted by the model with 70% to 71% sensitivity and roughly 72% specificity, a median of 6.5 months before onset. A 13 V-J signature model separated ophthalmopathy from stable hyperthyroidism, with over 85% sensitivity and around 84% specificity in cross-validation and 80%/75% in testing. Sample size was not statistically predetermined, and blinding of investigators to group allocation was not performed. Most expanded thyroid clonotypes (frequency above 0.001) were also found in blood, which suggests that blood repertoires may mirror thyroid immune responses.

TCR beta CDR3 regions were amplified from RNA transcripts. The TCR CDR3 was subjected to a first round of RT-PCR using the HTBI primer set and the Qiagen OneStep RT-PCR kit. Libraries were constructed in a second round of multiplex PCR, after which size selection and purification were performed. Sequencing of the libraries was done on an Illumina HiSeq2000 using paired-end 100 bp reads. The authors' analysis ran thus. SOAPnuke was used to process the raw data, with reads discarded if the reads contained adapters or uncalled bases, had a mean Phred below 15, or lacked an exact constant-primer or identifier match. COPE v1.2.5 was used to merge the high-quality paired reads, and each unique nucleotide sequence was defined as a clonotype. MiTCR v1.1 was used to align clonotypes to the IMGT TRBV, TRBD and TRBJ reference segments. Only V-J combinations with frequency above 0.0001, covering 99% to 99.2% of repertoires, were analysed. A TCS score was defined as the ratio between F50 (clonal expansion) and ExV (chaos), using BLOSUM62-based TCRdist between CDR3 peptides within each V-J. Welch's t-statistics and random forest reduced 450 to 600 V-J features to some 14, which were used in a naive Bayes classifier (R e1071). TCRdb reanalyzed the raw reads on its own, using fastp at Q25 for trimming and MiXCR for clone calling, and kept in-frame beta chains. Entries are consolidated by CDR3 protein sequence, retaining the most common genes and DNA. The V and J calls and clone size come from TCRdb's table, not from the authors' own analysis. The sample includes 400,000 to 600,000 distinct CDR3 sequences, with about 15% observed a single time. Clones ranked in the top ten supply about 31% of the sample.

Moderately to severely active disease, a Clinical Activity Score of at least 3, a NOSPECS grade of at least 4, and a duration under 3 months were present in ophthalmopathy patients. Any patient with an uncontrolled infection, another autoimmune disease, pregnancy or lactation was excluded. Diagnoses were based on clinical symptoms, serum thyroxine and TRAb, thyroid ultrasound and orbital computed tomography. Ficoll-Paque density gradient centrifugation was used to isolate PBMCs from 9.5 to 10 ml of fresh peripheral blood. Total RNA was extracted using Trizol reagent, and RNA quality was assessed on an Agilent 2100 Bioanalyzer. Relative to germline, V is 4 bases shorter and J is 10 bases shorter, with 19 bases between their ends. The CDR3 runs 14 amino acids, cysteine and phenylalanine included. Kept here is only the CDR3 DNA, which spans 42 bases and is read in frame from base 1. CDR1 is given as MNHEY and CDR2 as SMNVEV, both from the germline V gene (reference sequence).

This clonotype has at least ten counts. It has no known antigen specificity. Base-call qualities are not available, and no considerably larger clone is one nucleotide away. This chain is built from TRBV27 and TRBJ1-1; TRBD1 is a possible D gene, resting on 6 matching bases. The TCR originated in a woman aged 25-40 years with Graves' ophthalmopathy. Material: blood. CDR3 region: CASSSTPQGGVAFF. The bases are TGTGCCAGCAGTTCCACGCCACAGGGAGGGGTAGCTTTCTTT.